The entry below gives a single T cell receptor beta chain sequence along with its context. What it binds is unknown. Profiled with immunoSEQ multiplex PCR; TCRdb holds only in-frame clones, not every one. This sample has 100,000 to 120,000 clones; approximately 87% occur once, and the top ten carry 0.55% to 0.7%. Time point here: week 11, during vaccination. In every dose of vaccine, 300 ug of mutant IDH1 20-mer peptide was given alongside topical imiquimod. The data derive from a study of a mutant IDH1 vaccine in newly diagnosed glioma. CDR3 length: 15 residues. The germline V and J ends were trimmed by 6 bases and 1 base, with 14 bases remaining between them. Germline V gives CDR1 MNHEY, CDR2 SVGAGI.

Sequenced material: PBMCs, taken from a glioma patient whose treatment included an IDH1 peptide vaccine. The chain has TRBV6-5 and TRBJ2-3, with D tentatively TRBD1 (5 bases). The origin of this receptor is a woman aged 45-65 years with glioma. The CDR3 reads CASSRQPGRTDTQYF. CDR3 sequence (DNA): TGTGCCAGCAGCAGACAGCCGGGTCGCACAGATACGCAGTATTTT.